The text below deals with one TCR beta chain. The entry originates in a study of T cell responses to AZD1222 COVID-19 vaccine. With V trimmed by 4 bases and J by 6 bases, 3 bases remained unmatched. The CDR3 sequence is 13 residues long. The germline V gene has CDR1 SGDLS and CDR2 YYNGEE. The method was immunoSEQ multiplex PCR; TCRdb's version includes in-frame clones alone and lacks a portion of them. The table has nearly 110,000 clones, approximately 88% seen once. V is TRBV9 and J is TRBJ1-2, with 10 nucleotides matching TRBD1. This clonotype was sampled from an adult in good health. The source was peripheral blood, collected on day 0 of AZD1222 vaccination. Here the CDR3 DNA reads TGTGCCAGCAGCTCCGGGACAGGGGATGGCTACACCTTC. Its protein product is CASSSGTGDGYTF.